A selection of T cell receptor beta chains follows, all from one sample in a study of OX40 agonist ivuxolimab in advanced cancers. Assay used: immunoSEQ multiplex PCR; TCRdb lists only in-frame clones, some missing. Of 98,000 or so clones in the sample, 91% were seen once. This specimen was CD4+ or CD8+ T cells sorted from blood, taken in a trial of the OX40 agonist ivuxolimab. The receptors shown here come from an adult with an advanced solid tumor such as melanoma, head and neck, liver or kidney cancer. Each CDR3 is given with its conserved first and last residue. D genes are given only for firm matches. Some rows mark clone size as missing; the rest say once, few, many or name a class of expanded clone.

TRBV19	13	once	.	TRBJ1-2	CASSQGHNYGYTF	TGTGCCAGTAGCCAGGGACACAACTATGGCTACACCTTC
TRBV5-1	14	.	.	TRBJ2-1	CASSLGGTFNEQFF	TGCGCCAGCAGCTTGGGCGGGACATTCAATGAGCAGTTCTTC
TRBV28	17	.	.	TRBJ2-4	CASSATLFGLAKNIQYF	TGTGCCAGCAGTGCCACCTTATTTGGACTAGCCAAAAACATTCAGTACTTC
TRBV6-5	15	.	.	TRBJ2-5	CASSYTTAGAGTQYF	TGTGCCAGCAGTTACACCACCGCAGGGGCTGGGACCCAGTACTTC
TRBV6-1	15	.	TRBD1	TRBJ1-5	CASSEDSGGVQPQHF	TGTGCCAGCAGTGAGGACTCAGGGGGCGTTCAGCCCCAGCATTTT
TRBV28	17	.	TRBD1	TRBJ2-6	CASSSPGQGFGANVLTF	TGTGCCAGCAGTTCACCGGGACAGGGATTTGGGGCCAACGTCCTGACTTTC
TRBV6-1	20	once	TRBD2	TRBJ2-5	CASSVLPGGGPGPKAETQYF	TGTGCCAGCAGTGTCCTTCCGGGGGGAGGGCCGGGTCCCAAGGCGGAGACCCAGTACTTC
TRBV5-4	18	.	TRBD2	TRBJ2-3	CASSLGLAGVPSTDTQYF	TGTGCCAGCAGCTTGGGGCTAGCGGGAGTCCCTAGCACAGATACGCAGTATTTT
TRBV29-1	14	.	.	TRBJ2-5	CSARDMRAAETQYF	TGCAGCGCCAGGGACATGCGGGCGGCAGAGACCCAGTACTTC
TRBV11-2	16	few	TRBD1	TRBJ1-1	CASSSGQGARYTEAFF	TGTGCCAGCAGCTCGGGACAGGGGGCGCGGTACACTGAAGCTTTCTTT
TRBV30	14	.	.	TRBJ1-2	CAWSVLRGSYGYTF	TGTGCCTGGAGTGTCCTCCGGGGGAGCTATGGCTACACCTTC
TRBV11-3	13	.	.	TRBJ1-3	CASSLDLGDTIYF	TGTGCCAGCAGCTTAGATCTTGGGGACACCATATATTTT
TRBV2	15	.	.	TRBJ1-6	CASTADSSYNSPLHF	TGTGCCAGCACTGCGGACAGCTCCTATAATTCACCCCTCCACTTT
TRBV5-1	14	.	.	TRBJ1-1	CASSALFPDPEAFF	TGCGCCAGCAGCGCATTATTTCCGGACCCTGAAGCTTTCTTT
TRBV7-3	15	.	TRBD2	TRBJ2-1	CASSATSARYNEQFF	TGTGCCAGCAGCGCGACTAGCGCAAGATACAATGAGCAGTTCTTC
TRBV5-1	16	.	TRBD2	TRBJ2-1	CASSLDQKRENDEQFF	TGCGCCAGCAGCTTGGATCAGAAGCGGGAGAACGATGAGCAGTTCTTC
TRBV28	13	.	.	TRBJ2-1	CASSSLGYNEQFF	TGTGCCAGCAGTTCCCTTGGGTACAATGAGCAGTTCTTC
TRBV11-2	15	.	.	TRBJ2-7	CASSAGRGPSYEQYF	TGTGCCAGCAGCGCCGGTCGGGGGCCCTCCTACGAGCAGTACTTC
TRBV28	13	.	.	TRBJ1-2	CASSPVGQGRYTF	TGTGCCAGCAGTCCGGTCGGCCAAGGTCGTTACACCTTC
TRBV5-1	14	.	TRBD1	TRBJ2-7	CASSTGAFTYEQYF	TGCGCCAGCAGCACAGGGGCTTTCACCTACGAGCAGTACTTC
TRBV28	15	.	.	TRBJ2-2	CASRPDRTNTGELFF	TGTGCCAGCAGACCAGACAGGACGAACACCGGGGAGCTGTTTTTT
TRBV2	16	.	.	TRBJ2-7	CASSEVREQGGSEQYF	TGTGCCAGCAGTGAAGTTAGGGAGCAGGGCGGCTCCGAGCAGTACTTC
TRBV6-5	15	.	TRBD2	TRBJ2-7	CASSYSSGKGYEQYF	TGTGCCAGCAGTTACTCTAGCGGGAAAGGCTACGAGCAGTACTTC
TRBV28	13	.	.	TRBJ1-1	CASKTASPGEAFF	TGTGCCAGCAAAACGGCGTCCCCGGGTGAAGCTTTCTTT
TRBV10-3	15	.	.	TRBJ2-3	CAISQQRTVTHTQYF	TGTGCCATCAGCCAGCAGAGGACGGTAACACATACGCAGTATTTT
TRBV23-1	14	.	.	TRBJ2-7	CASSQATDTYEQYF	TGCGCCAGCAGTCAAGCGACAGATACCTACGAGCAGTACTTC
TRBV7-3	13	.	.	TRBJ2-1	CASSLGVANEQFF	TGTGCCAGCAGCTTAGGTGTAGCCAATGAGCAGTTCTTC